This section outlines one TCR beta chain sequence together with its context. This clone was detected only a few times. The antigen this receptor binds is unknown. No base-level quality is on record; no much larger clone is a single base apart. From the cysteine up to the phenylalanine, the CDR3 has a length of 15 residues. Only the CDR3 DNA stays, 45 bases, in frame from base 1. The V end gives up 6 bases and the J end 0 bases, leaving 7 bases in the junction not matched to a gene. From a lookup of the germline V gene (reference sequence), CDR1 and CDR2 are SGHAT and FQDESV. The sample comes from a study of siplizumab effects on memory and regulatory T cells (dated by TCRdb to between 2018 and 2020). Regarding the research as a whole: Paired mixed lymphocyte reactions were run with siplizumab at 1 ug/mL and without drug, across eight or nine responder-stimulator pairs. The effect of the anti-CD2 antibody siplizumab on alloreactive T-cell subsets was examined in allogeneic mixed lymphocyte reactions constructed from human PBMCs. Broad study findings and their caveats: A naive or memory phenotype could not be assigned to roughly 75-95% of proliferating CD4+ or CD8+ clones. Siplizumab significantly reduced the cumulative frequency of alloreactive sequences traceable to unstimulated CD4+ memory T cells. Compared with memory T cells, unstimulated naive T cells appeared more diverse, and naive cells seemed to make a substantial contribution to the alloresponse. Because sequences at frequencies below about 10^-5 were poorly captured, only a minor fraction of alloreactive clones could be mapped back to unstimulated subsets. Among mappable alloreactive CD4+ clones, an average Treg-derived fraction of less than 70% was observed with siplizumab, compared with about 25% in control reactions. The suppressive function of proliferating Tregs from siplizumab cultures was not functionally confirmed.

Library preparation was by the immunoSEQ multiplex PCR assay. Around 92,000 TCR templates per sample were assayed by the deep sequencing platform. Genomic DNA extracted from sorted T cells was used for TCRbeta CDR3 sequencing. The paper's data handling went like this. The R programming language was used for the clonal analysis of the TCRbeta CDR3 data. Unstimulated samples were compared with post-reaction CFSE-low samples to define alloreactive CD4+ and CD8+ clones. Alloreactive CD4+ clones were assigned to regulatory or non-regulatory origin by matching sequences to sorted unstimulated Treg and non-Treg repertoires. Not all clones reach the TCRdb copy of this immuneACCESS table, which keeps in-frame sequences only. Checked studies attribute under half of the gap to unresolved V genes and leave the rest unexplained. V, J and clone size derive from that table, while D and trimming were established from the DNA sequence. In all, the sample holds over 10,000 clones, and roughly half of those were seen once. Of the sample, 38% is held by the ten largest clones.

Mixed lymphocyte reaction cells were cocultured at 37°C for about 6 days. After responder PBMCs were labelled with CFSE and stimulator PBMCs with Violet Dye, the two populations were combined at a 1:1 ratio. Sorted unstimulated T cells and proliferating T cells recovered from mixed lymphocyte reactions were subjected to TCRbeta CDR3 sequencing. Fresh whole blood from more than 9 HLA-typed healthy donors served as the source for isolating PBMCs. After the mixed lymphocyte reaction, proliferating CFSE-low responder T cells were FACS-sorted for TCR sequencing. This TCR was recovered from a human donor in good health; the cells came from an allogeneic mixed lymphocyte reaction. Some clones in this sample may be carry-over from other donors' samples. This receptor chain uses TRBV11-1 and TRBJ2-7, and 8 bases in between align with TRBD2. The sequenced sample was CFSE-low (dividing) CD8+ T cells sorted from an allogeneic mixed lymphocyte reaction. The CDR3 corresponds to CASSWSGGPSYEQYF. The DNA is as follows: TGTGCCAGCAGTTGGAGCGGGGGCCCCTCCTACGAGCAGTACTTC.